This entry features one T cell receptor beta chain sequence. Sequencing used immunoSEQ multiplex PCR; TCRdb keeps in-frame clones, though not all of them. The table includes tens of thousands of clones, just under 95% detected once. The data belong to a study of T cells after somatic rescue of genetic block. CDR3 length: 15 residues. The V segment lost 0 bases and the J segment 4 bases; nucleotides outside the gene matches: 3. Germline V lookup: CDR1 SGDLS, CDR2 YYNGEE. Sequences were obtained from peripheral blood mononuclear cells (PBMCs). The sequence came from a man aged 40-49 years. V is TRBV9 and J is TRBJ2-7, with 11 bases identical to TRBD2. The CDR3 DNA is TGTGCCAGCAGCGTAGACGGACTAGCGGGTTACGAGCAGTACTTC. This encodes CASSVDGLAGYEQYF.